One and the same sample provided the 10 T cell receptor beta chains below, sequenced in a study of blood T cells in healthy people across ages. A J-beta primer mix and a sample-barcoded 5' primer were used in a second PCR of roughly 6 to 11 cycles. MiXCR was run by TCRdb on the 5' RACE reads, yielding one entry per CDR3 protein. The data contain hundreds of thousands of distinct CDR3 sequences, approximately 29% of them singletons. Material: blood. The receptors here all came from an elderly woman in good health.

This clonotype was counted at least ten times. The chain employs TRBV2 and TRBJ2-1, with TRBD1 matching 7 bases. Germline V gene sequence: CDR1 SNHLY, CDR2 FYNNEI. The J segment lost 10 bases and the V segment lost 5 bases, leaving 14 bases of the junction unmatched. The CDR3 extends over 15 amino acids. The chain's CDR3 is CASSQGQYPTWEQFF. The CDR3 DNA reads TGTGCCAGCAGTCAGGGACAGTATCCTACGTGGGAGCAGTTCTTC. The full variable domain, in which reference TRBV2 and TRBJ2-1 provide the parts outside the CDR3, is EPEVTQTPSHQVTQMGQEVILRCVPISNHLYFYWYRQILGQKVEFLVSFYNNEISEKSEIFDDQFSVERPDGSNFTLKIRSTKLEDSAMYFCASSQGQYPTWEQFFGPGTRLTVL.

The sample holds a few counts of this clonotype. A clone one base away is much larger, so this may be a read error. This chain links TRBV6-2 or TRBV6-3 with TRBJ2-7; D might be TRBD1 or TRBD2, each matching 6 bases. Trimming stripped 5 bases from V and 7 bases from J, with 24 bases between. CDR3 length: 16 amino acids. Germline V lookup: CDR1 MNHEY, CDR2 SVGEGT. The CDR3 sequence: CASSPPPGALYNEQYF. For the CDR3, the DNA is TGTGCCAGCAGTCCACCCCCGGGGGCCCTTTACAATGAGCAGTACTTC.

A note on this clonotype: This clone may be a read error of a much larger clone one base away. V usage is TRBV20-1 and J usage is TRBJ2-2; possibly TRBD1 for D (5 bases). This CDR3 has 15 amino acids. Germline assignment: CDR1 DFQATT and CDR2 SNEGSKA (reference sequence). The CDR3 region has the DNA TGCAGTGCTAGAGATATGGTGACAGCCACCAGGGAGCTGTTTTTT. Translated, it gives CSARDMVTATRELFF.

This clonotype was seen ten or more times. The chain combines TRBV6-6 with TRBJ1-2, with 10 bases aligning to TRBD1. Per the germline V gene, CDR1 is MNHNY and CDR2 is SVGAGI (reference sequence). The CDR3 runs 14 residues. J gave up 8 bases and V 6 bases, and 9 bases lay outside the gene matches. In DNA form, the CDR3 reads TGTGCCAGCAGACGCCGGGACAGGGGTCAAGGCTACACCTTC. Protein product: CASRRRDRGQGYTF.

There are many counts of this clonotype. This chain connects TRBV20-1 to TRBJ1-2; TRBD1 aligns across 7 bases. The J segment lost 7 bases and the V segment lost 0 bases, leaving 8 bases of the junction unmatched. The CDR3 consists of 14 residues. Germline V gene sequence: CDR1 DFQATT, CDR2 SNEGSKA (reference sequence). CDR3 nucleotides: TGCAGTGCTAGAGATTCGACAGGGCTTGGTGGCTACACCTTC. This codes for CSARDSTGLGGYTF.

This clonotype showed up many times. This chain connects TRBV20-1 to TRBJ2-5, with D possibly TRBD1 on 6 matching bases. The length of the CDR3 is 13 residues. Germline lookup yields CDR1 DFQATT and CDR2 SNEGSKA (reference sequence). The germline V and J ends were trimmed by 0 bases and 5 bases, with 10 bases remaining between them. The CDR3 nucleotides read TGCAGTGCTAGAGACCCGAGGGGGGAGACCCAGTACTTC. It specifies CSARDPRGETQYF.

This clonotype came up a few times. This chain uses TRBV5-6 with TRBJ2-7; D not resolved. CDR1 is SGHDT and CDR2 is YYEEEE in the germline V gene. This CDR3 is built from 13 residues. V was pared by 0 bases and J by 3 bases, with 7 bases between. CDR3 region: CASSLGSDYEQYF. Here the CDR3 DNA reads TGTGCCAGCAGCTTGGGGTCTGACTACGAGCAGTACTTC.

The chain recombines TRBV29-1 with TRBJ2-7; 9 bases map to TRBD2. The CDR3 sequence is 13 residues long. J was trimmed by 5 bases and V by 3 bases; bases with no gene match: 5. Germline assignment: CDR1 SQVTM and CDR2 ANQGSEA. CDR3 in amino acids: CSVDLAGRDEQYF. Here the CDR3 DNA reads TGCAGCGTTGACCTAGCGGGGAGGGACGAGCAGTACTTC.

A remark on this clonotype: This CDR3 is missing its conserved last phenylalanine or tryptophan, likely due to a read error. The V call is TRBV3-1, the J call TRBJ2-1; 8 bases match TRBD2. Gene TRBJ2-7 matches the end of the DNA better, so the J call may be wrong. CDR3 length: 16 amino acids. The germline gives CDR1 LGHDT, CDR2 YNNKEL (reference sequence). For the CDR3, the DNA is TGTGCCAGCAGTCCAACCGGGGGGGCCTCCTACAATGAGCAGTACTGC. Encoded protein: CASSPTGGASYNEQYC.

Many counts were recorded for this clonotype. V usage is TRBV29-1 and J usage is TRBJ2-2, with 9 bases aligning to TRBD1. V gave up 6 bases and J gave up 6 bases; unmatched junction bases: 8. This CDR3 is 14 amino acids long. CDR1 SQVTM and CDR2 ANQGSEA come from the germline V gene. The CDR3 region is CSVGGQGRAGELFF. In nucleotides, the CDR3 is TGCAGCGTGGGGGGACAGGGTCGGGCCGGGGAGCTGTTTTTT.